This TCR beta chain originates from a study of Ad26.COV2.S vaccination and SARS-CoV-2 variants. Study-wide context: Trial arm assignment for the donor was COV1001 Ad26.COV2.S.

Study-wide points: Placebo recipients showed lower spike-specific TCR breadth than vaccinees.

Notes on this clone: Its antigen is undetermined.

Treatment described: around 19 received Ad26.COV2.S at low or high dose, single or two shots; 5 received placebo; per-sample allocation not given. Specimens were obtained on day 63 following the first vaccine or placebo injection. Wuhan-strain SARS-CoV-2 spike was expressed by the Ad26 vector that made up the vaccine. Some clones are missing from TCRdb's copy, which holds only in-frame ones; the method was immunoSEQ multiplex PCR. Of 400,000 to 450,000 clones in the sample, 80% to 95% were seen once. The sample here was peripheral blood, taken in a trial of Ad26.COV2.S vaccine versus placebo. The clonotype originates from a person aged 18-60 years who received the Ad26.COV2.S COVID-19 vaccine or a placebo.

In nucleotides, the CDR3 is TGCGCCAGCAGTGAGTCGTTAGGGTATTCGTACGAGCAGTACTTC. This translates into CASSESLGYSYEQYF. This chain connects TRBV10-1 to TRBJ2-7; D unresolved. This CDR3 is 15 amino acids long. Trimming cost V 0 bases and J 4 bases, with 13 bases left between them. In germline, CDR1 is WNHNN, CDR2 SYGVQD (reference sequence).